The present T cell receptor beta chain was sequenced within a study of cytomegalovirus exposure and HLA in healthy donors. Points from the study as a whole: The analysis excluded some indistinguishable V segments, including TRBV6-2 and TRBV6-3. A likely sequencing artifact accounted for one observed cluster of highly shared sequence variants.

Concerning this clone: The antigen is undetermined.

V shed 5 bases and J shed 1 base, with 17 bases lying between them. Germline V gene data show CDR1 as SGHTA and CDR2 as FQGNSA. The length of the CDR3 is 16 residues. The PCR employed 60 Vbeta primers together with 13 Jbeta primers. Assay used: immunoSEQ multiplex PCR; TCRdb lists only in-frame clones, some missing. The data hold some 250,000 clones, with 82% observed a single time. The gene calls are TRBV7-2 and TRBJ1-2; weak D call: TRBD1 (5 bases). The TCR sequence derives from a woman in her thirties or forties in good health and CMV-seropositive. What was sequenced was PBMCs. The CDR3 DNA reads TGTGCCAGCAGCCAAAGTTCGACAGCCTATAACTATGGCTACACCTTC. It codes for CASSQSSTAYNYGYTF.